Below are 29 T cell receptor beta chains sequenced from a single sample in a study of T cells in Graves' hyperthyroidism and ophthalmopathy (dated by TCRdb to between 2019 and 2020). The library was built by means of multiplex PCR. The sequencer was an Illumina HiSeq 2000. The TCR beta CDR3 regions were amplified from the RNA transcripts. A first-round RT-PCR of the TCR CDR3 used the HTBI primer set with the Qiagen OneStep RT-PCR kit. Using fastp trimming at Q25 and MiXCR clonotype assembly, TCRdb reanalyzed the public sequencing data and kept in-frame beta chains. All rows with the same CDR3 protein become a single entry with the most common DNA and genes. The sample table holds approximately 590,000 distinct CDR3 sequences, of which around 14% were seen once. Under 8% of the sample comes from the top ten. Sequenced sample: blood. The receptors stem from a woman aged 25 to 39 with Graves' hyperthyroidism.

The chain recombines TRBV7-9 with TRBJ2-7; D possibly matches TRBD1 or TRBD2 (5 bases each). Trimming cost V 4 bases and J 2 bases, with 12 bases left between them. The CDR3 contains 14 residues. Germline CDR1 and CDR2: SEHNR and FQNEAQ (reference sequence). The CDR3 loop is CASSSGTVTYEQYF. In DNA, the CDR3 is TGTGCCAGCAGCTCCGGGACGGTGACCTACGAGCAGTACTTC.

This clonotype occurred many times. The rearrangement links TRBV28 to TRBJ1-6; 7 nucleotides line up with TRBD1. Germline CDR1 is MDHEN and CDR2 is SYDVKM. CDR3 length equals 14 residues. The V gene end was trimmed by 6 bases and the J gene end by 8 bases; junction bases not matched to a gene: 7. The CDR3 DNA reads TGTGCCAGCAGGGGGGACAGCTTTGATTCACCCCTCCACTTT. Translating gives CASRGDSFDSPLHF.

This clonotype was recorded many times. The V gene is TRBV20-1, the J gene TRBJ2-7; perhaps TRBD1 as D (5 bases). V was trimmed by 0 bases and J by 2 bases, leaving 8 bases between them. The CDR3 contains 13 residues. Germline assignment: CDR1 DFQATT and CDR2 SNEGSKA (reference sequence). CDR3 coding DNA: TGCAGTGCTAGAGATCCACAGGCCTACGAGCAGTACTTC. Residues: CSARDPQAYEQYF.

In its sample, this clonotype was seen many times. J is TRBJ2-7 and V is TRBV3-1, with TRBD2 matching 8 bases. The CDR3 runs 16 residues. Germline V gene lookup returns CDR1 LGHDT and CDR2 YNNKEL (reference sequence). V lost 1 base to trimming and J lost 4 bases; unmatched junction nucleotides: 9. CDR3 sequence reads: CASSQAPSGGRYEQYF. Here the CDR3 DNA reads TGTGCCAGCAGCCAAGCCCCTAGCGGCGGGAGGTACGAGCAGTACTTC.

J is TRBJ2-7 and V is TRBV7-2, with D uncertain. The CDR3 covers 14 residues. The germline V gene has CDR1 SGHTA and CDR2 FQGNSA. The V end was cut by 2 bases, the J end by 3 bases, with 11 bases between. The CDR3 sequence: CASSLTARNYEQYF. The CDR3 nucleotides are TGTGCCAGCAGCTTAACGGCCAGGAACTACGAGCAGTACTTC.

This clonotype has at least ten counts. The J gene is TRBJ2-3, the V gene TRBV24-1; possible D gene TRBD2, 6 bases. The germline CDR1 and CDR2 sequences are KGHDR and SFDVKD. The CDR3 runs 19 residues. The V end lost 3 bases, the J end lost 0 bases, and 21 bases lay between the germline ends. DNA for the CDR3: TGTGCCACCAGTGATCTGGGAGGAGGATCCTTTGGGAGCACAGATACGCAGTATTTT. Translated, it gives CATSDLGGGSFGSTDTQYF.

The rearrangement joins TRBV27 to TRBJ2-7; possibly TRBD2 for D (5 bases). Trimming took off 5 bases at V and 3 bases at J, with 11 bases between the two ends. The CDR3 totals 13 residues. The V gene's germline CDR1 is MNHEY and CDR2 SMNVEV (reference sequence). The CDR3 is CASSRTVHYEQYF. In nucleotides, the CDR3 is TGTGCCAGCAGTCGGACTGTTCACTACGAGCAGTACTTC.

This clonotype was detected many times. The J gene is TRBJ2-7, the V gene TRBV5-1; D is unclear. Germline lookup yields CDR1 SGHRS and CDR2 YFSETQ. Trimming shortened V by 4 bases and J by 5 bases, and 16 bases separated the two germline ends. The CDR3 sequence is 14 residues long. The CDR3 bases are TGCGCCAGCAGCCAACGCTCAGGTATCCACGAGCAGTACTTC. It is translated as CASSQRSGIHEQYF.

The chain links TRBV29-1 to TRBJ1-5; perhaps TRBD1 as D (5 bases). The CDR3 runs to 14 residues. The V gene lost 4 bases and the J gene lost 7 bases, with 17 bases spanning the gap. Germline V gives CDR1 SQVTM, CDR2 ANQGSEA. The CDR3 nucleotides read TGCAGCGTTGTTGTGGGGGGGTTAGGGCAGCCCCAGCATTTT. It codes for CSVVVGGLGQPQHF.

This chain connects TRBV3-1 to TRBJ2-3; D call uncertain. V was shortened by 2 bases and J by 3 bases, with 21 bases between the two germline ends. CDR1 LGHDT and CDR2 YNNKEL come from the germline V gene (reference sequence). The CDR3 runs to 18 residues. CDR3 in DNA: TGTGCCAGCAGCCAATATCGGCAGCTTAATCCGGCTACAGATACGCAGTATTTT. Translation: CASSQYRQLNPATDTQYF.

This clonotype occurred a few times. V and J are TRBV28 and TRBJ1-6; D unclear. Germline-derived CDR1 and CDR2 are MDHEN and SYDVKM. V lost 3 bases and J lost 7, with 7 bases in between. The CDR3 has 13 amino acids. This CDR3 reads CASSFRTNSPLHF. CDR3 bases: TGTGCCAGCAGTTTCAGGACGAATTCACCCCTCCACTTT.

The chain has TRBV4-2 and TRBJ2-5; D could derive from TRBD1 or TRBD2 (5 bases each). The germline V gene encodes CDR1 LGHNA and CDR2 YNFKEQ. The CDR3 covers 15 residues. V lost 4 bases to trimming and J lost 5 bases, with 17 bases between them. The CDR3 region has the DNA TGTGCCAGCAGCCCCCACGAGGGGACGGCGGAGACCCAGTACTTC. Translation gives CASSPHEGTAETQYF.

This clonotype was counted ten times or more. This chain connects TRBV11-2 to TRBJ2-7, with D possibly called TRBD1 or TRBD2 (6 bases each). The CDR3 is made up of 15 amino acids. V lost 3 bases, J lost 4 bases, and 16 bases lay in between. Germline values: CDR1 SGHAT, CDR2 FQNNGV. Here the CDR3 DNA reads TGTGCCAGCAGCTTGAGGTCCGGAGGGGGATACGAGCAGTACTTC. Amino acids: CASSLRSGGGYEQYF.

This clonotype was detected ten times or more. J is TRBJ2-4 and V is TRBV28; D uncertain. The germline V and J ends were trimmed by 7 bases and 0 bases, with 10 bases remaining between them. The CDR3 contains 14 residues. Per the germline V gene, CDR1 is MDHEN and CDR2 is SYDVKM. The CDR3 coding sequence is TGTGCCAGCACCCCAGGACCAGCCAAAAACATTCAGTACTTC. It is translated as CASTPGPAKNIQYF. The full variable domain, with the rest looked up from reference TRBV28 and TRBJ2-4, is DVKVTQSSRYLVKRTGEKVFLECVQDMDHENMFWYRQDPGLGLRLIYFSYDVKMKEKGDIPEGYSVSREKKERFSLILESASTNQTSMYLCASTPGPAKNIQYFGAGTRLSVL.

This clonotype was recorded many times. The chain uses TRBV20-1 and TRBJ2-5; no clear D. Trimming shortened V by 2 bases and J by 1 base, and 5 bases separated the two germline ends. There are 12 residues in the CDR3. Germline V gives CDR1 DFQATT, CDR2 SNEGSKA (reference sequence). The CDR3 DNA is TGCAGTGCTAGATTGGCCCAAGAGACCCAGTACTTC. It specifies CSARLAQETQYF.

This clonotype has just a few counts. The chain couples TRBV19 to TRBJ2-7, with D possibly being TRBD2 (7 bases). There are 15 residues in the CDR3. V lost 3 bases and J lost 1, with 13 bases in between. The germline V gene has CDR1 LNHDA and CDR2 SQIVND (reference sequence). CDR3 bases: TGTGCCAGTAGTATTGGTGGGAGGGGGTCCTACGAGCAGTACTTC. It codes for CASSIGGRGSYEQYF.

The genes are TRBV27 and TRBJ2-1; TRBD2 matches at 8 bases. The CDR3 length is 12 residues. The ends lost 7 bases at V and 9 bases at J; junction bases unmatched: 5. Germline values: CDR1 MNHEY, CDR2 SMNVEV (reference sequence). The CDR3 sequence: CASTPGGGEQFF. CDR3 sequence (DNA): TGTGCCAGCACCCCCGGGGGGGGTGAGCAGTTCTTC.

The table lists this clonotype with many counts. The chain recombines TRBV28 with TRBJ1-1; 12 bases match TRBD1. In germline, CDR1 is MDHEN, CDR2 SYDVKM. CDR3 length: 15 residues. J lost 7 bases, V lost 4 bases, and 7 bases had no gene match. DNA for the CDR3: TGTGCCAGCAGTTCAACCGGGACAGGGGGCGGTGAAGCTTTCTTT. This sequence encodes CASSSTGTGGGEAFF.

This clonotype was counted ten times or more. The rearrangement uses TRBV11-2 and TRBJ2-1; the match to TRBD2 covers 15 bases. The trim removed 5 bases at V and 8 bases at J, leaving 7 bases unmatched. Germline CDR1 and CDR2: SGHAT and FQNNGV. This CDR3 comprises 16 residues. DNA of the CDR3: TGTGCCAGCAGCCATAGGACTAGCGGGAGGGTCGATGAGCAGTTCTTC. This translates into CASSHRTSGRVDEQFF. Full variable domain (remainder filled in from reference TRBV11-2 and TRBJ2-1): EAGVAQSPRYKIIEKRQSVAFWCNPISGHATLYWYQQILGQGPKLLIQFQNNGVVDDSQLPKDRFSAERLKGVDSTLKIQPAKLEDSAVYLCASSHRTSGRVDEQFFGPGTRLTVL.

The chain links TRBV5-5 to TRBJ2-2; 10 bases map to TRBD2. With 0 bases clipped from V and 4 bases from J, the junction kept 6 bases outside the gene matches. Germline V CDR1 and CDR2: SGHKS, YYEKEE (reference sequence). The CDR3 has 17 residues. The CDR3 DNA sequence: TGTGCCAGCAGCTTGGGAGCGGGAGGGCCGGTCACCGGGGAGCTGTTTTTT. Translation gives CASSLGAGGPVTGELFF.

This clonotype was seen at least ten times. This chain connects TRBV3-1 to TRBJ2-1, with 8 bases matching TRBD2. Looked up from germline, CDR1 is LGHDT and CDR2 is YNNKEL (reference sequence). V dropped 4 bases and J dropped 5; count of bases not matched to a gene: 4. The CDR3 is 14 amino acids. The CDR3 is CASSRLANDNEQFF. CDR3 coding DNA: TGTGCCAGCAGCCGACTAGCGAATGACAATGAGCAGTTCTTC.

The chain recombines TRBV10-3 with TRBJ2-2; possible D gene TRBD2, 5 bases. Trimming took off 6 bases at V and 6 bases at J, with 14 bases between the two ends. Germline-derived CDR1 and CDR2 are ENHRY and SYGVKD. This CDR3 is 14 amino acids long. Here the CDR3 DNA reads TGTGCCATCAGGGAGGATAGAGAGCCCGGGGAGCTGTTTTTT. Its protein product is CAIREDREPGELFF.

This clonotype showed up just a few times. The chain employs TRBV24-1 and TRBJ1-4; a weak D match, TRBD1 (6 bases). Germline CDR1 KGHDR, CDR2 SFDVKD. The CDR3 totals 17 residues. The V end was cut by 4 bases, the J end by 0 bases, with 14 bases between. The CDR3 here is CATSERDNSATNEKLFF. The DNA for the CDR3 is TGTGCCACCAGTGAGCGGGACAATTCAGCAACTAATGAAAAACTGTTTTTT.

This clonotype appeared many times. The gene calls are TRBV12-3 or TRBV12-4 and TRBJ1-5; a possible D gene is TRBD1 (5 bases). The V end lost 4 bases, the J end lost 3 bases, and 13 bases lay between the germline ends. This CDR3 has 15 residues. The CDR3 loop reads CASSSDTYANQPQHF. CDR3 DNA sequence: TGTGCCAGCAGTTCGGACACATACGCCAATCAGCCCCAGCATTTT.

The chain is built from TRBV29-1 and TRBJ1-2; D is perhaps TRBD1 (5 bases). The length of the CDR3 is 13 residues. Germline V lookup: CDR1 SQVTM, CDR2 ANQGSEA. V lost 6 bases and J lost 3, with 14 bases in between. The CDR3 spells CSVPRVGDYGYTF. In DNA form, the CDR3 reads TGCAGCGTCCCCAGGGTTGGGGACTATGGCTACACCTTC.

This clonotype was seen many times. The CDR3 loop is CASSLVWASGRQEQFF. In nucleotides, the CDR3 is TGTGCCAGCAGCTTAGTCTGGGCTAGCGGGCGCCAAGAGCAGTTCTTC. The chain joins TRBV7-9 to TRBJ2-1; 8 nucleotides agree with TRBD2. The germline V gene has CDR1 SEHNR and CDR2 FQNEAQ (reference sequence). Germline trimming cut 1 base from V and 10 bases from J; bases unmatched to any gene: 12. The CDR3 length is 16 residues.

This clonotype occurred many times. This chain connects TRBV24-1 to TRBJ2-5, with 7 positions matching TRBD1. The CDR3 sequence is 17 residues long. Germline-derived CDR1 and CDR2 are KGHDR and SFDVKD. V lost 4 bases and J lost 7; bases outside the gene matches: 17. The CDR3 bases are TGTGCCACCAGTGAAGGGACAGTTCACTCTTCCCCTAGGACCCAGTACTTC. Encoded protein: CATSEGTVHSSPRTQYF.

This clonotype has just a few counts. The chain joins TRBV6-2 or TRBV6-3 to TRBJ2-1; TRBD2 aligns across 11 bases. Unmatched junction bases numbered 8, after V lost 6 bases and J lost 4 bases. The CDR3 covers 16 residues. Germline V lookup: CDR1 MNHEY, CDR2 SVGEGT. CDR3 DNA: TGTGCCAGCAGGCAAAGTCGACTAGCGGGGTACAATGAGCAGTTCTTC. Protein: CASRQSRLAGYNEQFF.

V is TRBV6-2 or TRBV6-3 and J is TRBJ2-3; perhaps D is TRBD1 or TRBD2 (5 bases each). V lost 2 bases and J 6 bases, leaving 15 bases between the germline ends. Germline-derived CDR1 and CDR2 are MNHEY and SVGEGT. This CDR3 has 15 amino acids. For the CDR3, the DNA is TGTGCCAGCAGTTACGTCGGGGCCCACAGTGATACGCAGTATTTT. Amino acid sequence: CASSYVGAHSDTQYF.